These 21 T cell receptor beta chains originate from one sample sequenced in a study of cytomegalovirus exposure and HLA in healthy donors. PCR used 60 Vbeta primers and 13 Jbeta primers. TCRdb's table, derived via immunoSEQ multiplex PCR, lists solely in-frame clones and lacks some. In the table there are about 170,000 clones, about 85% of which are singletons. The source material was PBMCs. The source of these receptors is a man younger than 35 in good health and CMV-seropositive.

This clone was seen a single time. This chain connects TRBV7-9 to TRBJ2-1; the match to TRBD2 covers 9 bases. The V gene's germline CDR1 is SEHNR and CDR2 FQNEAQ (reference sequence). The CDR3 runs to 15 residues. Germline trimming cut 5 bases from V and 8 bases from J; bases unmatched to any gene: 10. The CDR3 loop is CASSRAAGGQDEQFF. In nucleotides, the CDR3 is TGTGCCAGCAGCCGAGCGGCGGGGGGGCAAGATGAGCAGTTCTTC. The entire variable domain, with the rest obtained from reference TRBV7-9 and TRBJ2-1, is as follows: DTGVSQNPRHKITKRGQNVTFRCDPISEHNRLYWYRQTLGQGPEFLTYFQNEAQLEKSRLLSDRFSAERPKGSFSTLEIQRTEQGDSAMYLCASSRAAGGQDEQFFGPGTRLTVL.

This chain uses TRBV30 with TRBJ2-7, with D tentatively TRBD1 (5 bases). Germline V gene data show CDR1 as GTSNPN and CDR2 as SVGIG (reference sequence). This CDR3 comprises 12 residues. The V end was cut by 5 bases, the J end by 6 bases, with 14 bases between. CDR3 amino acids: CAWSLGRGEQYF. The CDR3 DNA follows: TGTGCCTGGTCCCTAGGAAGGGGCGAGCAGTACTTC.

This chain uses TRBV7-2 with TRBJ2-1, with a weak D call TRBD1 (5 bases). The CDR3 runs to 15 residues. CDR1 and CDR2 (germline): SGHTA, FQGNSA. Trimming took 2 bases from V and 6 from J, leaving 14 bases between them. CDR3 DNA sequence: TGTGCCAGCAGCTTATCAGGGTTCTCGTTCAATGAGCAGTTCTTC. Translating gives CASSLSGFSFNEQFF. Combining the CDR3 with reference TRBV7-2 and TRBJ2-1 gives the whole variable domain GAGVSQSPSNKVTEKGKDVELRCDPISGHTALYWYRQSLGQGLEFLIYFQGNSAPDKSGLPSDRFSAERTGGSVSTLTIQRTQQEDSAVYLCASSLSGFSFNEQFFGPGTRLTVL.

The chain recombines TRBV19 with TRBJ2-1; the match to TRBD1 covers 8 bases. With V trimmed by 3 bases and J by 6 bases, 10 bases remained unmatched. CDR3 length: 16 amino acids. Germline V gives CDR1 LNHDA, CDR2 SQIVND (reference sequence). CDR3 nucleotide sequence: TGTGCCAGTAGTATGGGACAGGCCTCGTTAGGCAATGAGCAGTTCTTC. Translated: CASSMGQASLGNEQFF.

The chain links TRBV6-5 to TRBJ1-2; TRBD1 matches at 7 bases. V gave up 2 bases and J gave up 8 bases; unmatched junction bases: 5. CDR1 and CDR2 (germline): MNHEY, SVGAGI. This CDR3 is built from 13 residues. This CDR3 is CASSYDAGGGYTF. For the CDR3, the DNA is TGTGCCAGCAGTTACGACGCAGGGGGGGGCTACACCTTC.

The chain has TRBV2 and TRBJ1-6, with a possible D match to TRBD1 (5 bases). This CDR3 is built from 13 residues. The germline V and J ends were trimmed by 7 bases and 7 bases, with 11 bases remaining between them. CDR1 is SNHLY, CDR2 FYNNEI, per germline. CDR3 protein: CASMGLVNSPLHF. The CDR3 DNA reads as TGTGCCAGCATGGGGCTTGTGAATTCACCCCTCCACTTT.

The chain is built from TRBV6-5 and TRBJ1-1; D is unclear. This CDR3 has 14 amino acids. V was pared by 4 bases and J by 2 bases, with 11 bases between. The germline CDR1 and CDR2 sequences are MNHEY and SVGAGI. The CDR3 bases are TGTGCCAGCAGTTCCGCAGGCTATAACACTGAAGCTTTCTTT. Its protein product is CASSSAGYNTEAFF.

The rearrangement uses TRBV7-3 and TRBJ2-3; 7 bases align to TRBD2. V lost 5 bases and J lost 0; bases outside the gene matches: 11. Germline V CDR1 and CDR2: SGHTA, FQGTGA. The length of the CDR3 is 17 residues. The chain's CDR3 is CASSQFTGGTSTDTQYF. As DNA, the CDR3 is TGTGCCAGCAGCCAATTTACCGGGGGGACTAGCACAGATACGCAGTATTTT.

The J gene is TRBJ1-4, the V gene TRBV6-1, with D uncertain. V was clipped by 6 bases and J by 6 bases, with 14 bases between them. Germline loops: CDR1 MNHNS, CDR2 SASEGT. The CDR3 is 14 residues long. The CDR3, as DNA: TGTGCCAGCAGAAGGACTCTTTCGGATGAAAAACTGTTTTTT. Its translation is CASRRTLSDEKLFF.

V gene TRBV2 combines with J gene TRBJ1-1; tentatively, D is TRBD1 (6 bases). The CDR3 has 14 residues. Germline CDR1 reads SNHLY; CDR2 reads FYNNEI. V lost 7 bases and J lost 4, with 16 bases in between. The DNA of the CDR3 is TGTGCCAGCATCACAGACAGGCTGGCCACTGAAGCTTTCTTT. Translated, it gives CASITDRLATEAFF.

V gene TRBV10-3 combines with J gene TRBJ2-3; 8 nucleotides line up with TRBD1. Germline CDR1 and CDR2: ENHRY and SYGVKD. The CDR3 spans 14 residues. V lost 6 bases, J lost 3 bases, and 5 bases stayed unmatched. The CDR3 bases are TGTGCCATCAGAGGACAGGGCGGAACAGATACGCAGTATTTT. Its protein product is CAIRGQGGTDTQYF.

A few counts support this clone. This rearrangement joins TRBV5-5 to TRBJ1-2; 7 bases are a match to TRBD1. Trimming took 0 bases from V and 4 from J; bases not matched to a gene: 9. This CDR3 region has 16 residues. Germline CDR1 is SGHKS and CDR2 is YYEKEE (reference sequence). The CDR3 spells CASSLEAGGTFYGYTF. The CDR3 bases are TGTGCCAGCAGCTTGGAGGCAGGGGGGACTTTCTATGGCTACACCTTC.

The V and J genes are TRBV5-6 and TRBJ2-5, with 9 bases matching TRBD1. The length of the CDR3 is 16 residues. The germline V gene encodes CDR1 SGHDT and CDR2 YYEEEE. Germline trimming cut 5 bases from V and 4 bases from J; bases unmatched to any gene: 12. This CDR3 reads CASRMGQGGSRETQYF. In DNA, the CDR3 is TGTGCCAGCAGGATGGGACAGGGAGGTTCCAGAGAGACCCAGTACTTC. Looking up the rest from reference TRBV5-6 and TRBJ2-5 gives the full variable domain: DAGVTQSPTHLIKTRGQQVTLRCSPKSGHDTVSWYQQALGQGPQFIFQYYEEEERQRGNFPDRFSGHQFPNYSSELNVNALLLGDSALYLCASRMGQGGSRETQYFGPGTRLLVL.

This clone was recorded only once. The chain has TRBV11-2 and TRBJ1-3; TRBD1 is a possible D gene (6 bases). Germline values: CDR1 SGHAT, CDR2 FQNNGV. CDR3 size: 16 residues. V was pared by 5 bases and J by 2 bases, with 16 bases between. CDR3 sequence: CASSDRLGGPGNTIYF. The CDR3 DNA is TGTGCCAGCAGCGACCGTTTGGGGGGGCCTGGAAACACCATATATTTT.

The chain uses TRBV4-2 and TRBJ2-7, with 7 bases aligning to TRBD1. The length of the CDR3 is 15 residues. Trimming cost V 3 bases and J 5 bases; bases outside gene matches: 10. CDR1 is LGHNA and CDR2 is YNFKEQ in the germline V gene. CDR3 DNA sequence: TGTGCCAGCAGCCAGTCTAACAGGGGAAACGACGAGCAGTACTTC. Its translation is CASSQSNRGNDEQYF.

The gene calls are TRBV19 and TRBJ2-7; 7 bases match TRBD1. In germline, CDR1 is LNHDA, CDR2 SQIVND (reference sequence). The V gene end was trimmed by 5 bases and the J gene end by 2 bases; junction bases not matched to a gene: 6. This CDR3 has 14 amino acids. The CDR3 region is CASSPVDRTYEQYF. The CDR3 coding sequence is TGTGCCAGTAGTCCCGTGGACAGGACCTACGAGCAGTACTTC. The variable domain in full, with the rest retrieved from reference TRBV19 and TRBJ2-7, is DGGITQSPKYLFRKEGQNVTLSCEQNLNHDAMYWYRQDPGQGLRLIYYSQIVNDFQKGDIAEGYSVSREKKESFPLTVTSAQKNPTAFYLCASSPVDRTYEQYFGPGTRLTVT.

The rearrangement uses TRBV11-2 and TRBJ2-3; 10 bases agree with TRBD2. The CDR3 consists of 16 residues. The trim removed 6 bases at V and 4 bases at J, leaving 10 bases unmatched. CDR1 is SGHAT and CDR2 is FQNNGV in the germline V gene. CDR3 sequence: CASSNSGGAFADTQYF. CDR3 coding DNA: TGTGCCAGCAGTAACAGCGGGGGGGCCTTTGCAGATACGCAGTATTTT.

The chain couples TRBV30 to TRBJ2-1, with a weak D call TRBD1 (5 bases). Per the germline V gene, CDR1 is GTSNPN and CDR2 is SVGIG (reference sequence). The CDR3 spans 11 residues. Between the trimmed V and J ends, which lost 3 bases and 7 bases, there was a span of 7 bases. The CDR3 protein is CAWRQENEQFF. In nucleotides, the CDR3 is TGTGCCTGGAGACAGGAGAATGAGCAGTTCTTC.

Comments on this clone: This CDR3 is also generated by other DNA sequences in the sample. This rearrangement joins TRBV2 to TRBJ1-2; TRBD1 might be the D (5 bases). Trimming shortened V by 2 bases and J by 4 bases, and 8 bases separated the two germline ends. Per germline, CDR1 SNHLY and CDR2 FYNNEI. This CDR3 contains 13 residues. The CDR3 region has the DNA TGTGCCAGCAGTGAACAGGGCGGCTATGGCTACACCTTC. It translates to CASSEQGGYGYTF.

The chain employs TRBV27 and TRBJ2-6; D unresolved. Germline CDR1 and CDR2: MNHEY and SMNVEV (reference sequence). V was cut by 3 bases and J by 2 bases, with 2 bases left in between. The CDR3 has 13 residues. The CDR3 DNA reads as TGTGCCAGCAGTTTCGCTGGGGCCAACGTCCTGACTTTC. Amino acids: CASSFAGANVLTF.

The chain employs TRBV14 and TRBJ1-2; D is possibly TRBD1 (6 bases). Trimming stripped 6 bases from V and 0 bases from J, with 17 bases between. The CDR3 has 16 residues. Germline values: CDR1 SGHDN, CDR2 FVKESK. This CDR3 is CASSQLKQGTNYGYTF. CDR3 sequence (DNA): TGTGCCAGCAGTCAATTAAAACAGGGCACTAACTATGGCTACACCTTC.